Shown below are 5 T cell receptor beta chains from a single sample sequenced in a study of blood T cell repertoires in COVID-19. Data came from immunoSEQ multiplex PCR; TCRdb stores just in-frame clones and leaves some out. The data show around 250,000 clones, roughly 84% seen once. Sequencing was performed on peripheral blood. Source of these receptors: a woman in her thirties or forties who had recovered from COVID-19.

The rearrangement joins TRBV6-5 to TRBJ1-5, with 7 bases fitting TRBD1. The germline CDR1 and CDR2 sequences are MNHEY and SVGAGI. The CDR3 totals 16 residues. V shed 0 bases, J shed 5 bases, and the junction held 7 bases outside the gene matches. The CDR3 DNA is TGTGCCAGCAGTTACTCCCGGACAGGAGGGGATCAGCCCCAGCATTTT. As protein: CASSYSRTGGDQPQHF.

The rearrangement links TRBV6-5 to TRBJ2-1, with 11 bases matching TRBD2. Germline V gene sequence: CDR1 MNHEY, CDR2 SVGAGI. V was clipped by 6 bases and J by 3 bases; unmatched bases: 1. The CDR3 runs 14 residues. CDR3 protein: CASSGLAGYNEQFF. CDR3 nucleotides: TGTGCCAGCAGCGGACTAGCGGGCTACAATGAGCAGTTCTTC.

For this clone: At the DNA level, this CDR3 is encoded by other sequences in the same sample as well. This chain connects TRBV2 to TRBJ1-1, with 7 bases aligning to TRBD1. Losses at the gene ends were 6 bases for V and 2 bases for J; bases not matched to a gene: 3. The length of the CDR3 is 13 residues. The germline V gene has CDR1 SNHLY and CDR2 FYNNEI. The CDR3 nucleotides read TGTGCCAGCAGCCGGGACAGAAACACTGAAGCTTTCTTT. Its translation: CASSRDRNTEAFF.

This sequence joins TRBV30 and TRBJ2-7, with D possibly being TRBD2 (5 bases). The CDR3 sequence is 12 residues long. In germline, CDR1 is GTSNPN, CDR2 SVGIG (reference sequence). Trimming took off 0 bases at V and 7 bases at J, with 10 bases between the two ends. CDR3 nucleotide sequence: TGTGCCTGGAGTGTACTAGGGCAAGAGCAGTACTTC. Translated: CAWSVLGQEQYF.

The chain combines TRBV5-4 with TRBJ1-4, with D possibly TRBD1 on 6 matching bases. The ends were cut back, 3 bases at V and 3 bases at J, with 9 bases in the middle. CDR1 SGHNT and CDR2 YYREEE come from the germline V gene (reference sequence). The CDR3 covers 14 residues. The CDR3: CASSYPGANEKLFF. CDR3 nucleotide sequence: TGTGCCAGCAGCTACCCAGGGGCTAATGAAAAACTGTTTTTT.